This T cell receptor (beta chain) was sequenced in a study of shared clonotypes between healthy human individuals. Sequencing used immunoSEQ multiplex PCR; TCRdb keeps in-frame clones, though not all of them. The table has roughly 1,800,000 clones, roughly 95% seen once. Germline trimming cut 3 bases from V and 4 bases from J; bases unmatched to any gene: 11. The CDR3 is 15 residues long. Germline V gene data show CDR1 as SQVTM and CDR2 as ANQGSEA. Naive CD8 populations comprised CD45RO-negative cells positively selected for CCR7, excluding terminally differentiated effector memory CD45RA+ cells. Donors comprised healthy HIV-negative adults lacking recent acute infections or vaccinations.

The chain combines TRBV29-1 with TRBJ2-7; TRBD1 aligns across 8 bases. Sequencing was carried out using naive CD8+ T cells sorted from blood. The sequence was obtained from a man aged 18 to 30 in good health. The DNA of the CDR3 is TGCAGCGTTGAGTTTGGACAGGGTATCGGGTACGAGCAGTACTTC. Translation gives CSVEFGQGIGYEQYF.